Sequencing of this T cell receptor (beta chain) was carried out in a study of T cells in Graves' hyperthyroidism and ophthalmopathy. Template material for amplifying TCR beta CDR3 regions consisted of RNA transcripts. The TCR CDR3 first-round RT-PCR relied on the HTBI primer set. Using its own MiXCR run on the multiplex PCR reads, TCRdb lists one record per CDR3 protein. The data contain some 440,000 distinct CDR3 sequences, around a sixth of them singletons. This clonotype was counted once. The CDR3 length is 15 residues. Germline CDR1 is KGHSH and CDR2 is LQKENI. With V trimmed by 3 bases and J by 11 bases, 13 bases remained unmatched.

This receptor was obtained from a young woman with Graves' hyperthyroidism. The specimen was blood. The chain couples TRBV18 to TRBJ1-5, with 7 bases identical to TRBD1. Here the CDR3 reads CASSPGTVKGEAQHF. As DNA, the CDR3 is TGTGCCAGCTCACCTGGGACAGTGAAGGGAGAGGCCCAGCATTTT. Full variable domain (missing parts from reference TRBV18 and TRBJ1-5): NAGVMQNPRHLVRRRGQEARLRCSPMKGHSHVYWYRQLPEEGLKFMVYLQKENIIDESGMPKERFSAEFPKEGPSILRIQQVVRGDSAAYFCASSPGTVKGEAQHFGDGTRLSIL.